The sequence of this T cell receptor (beta chain) was determined in a study of CD8+ T cells in alopecia areata. The wider study: Twice daily, treated patients received 5 to 10 mg of oral tofacitinib. Once tofacitinib had been taken for 6 to 18 months, 6 months off drug followed.

This CDR3 is built from 15 residues. Germline CDR1 and CDR2: KGHSH and LQKENI. Trimming cost V 3 bases and J 5 bases; bases outside gene matches: 8. Broader study findings: Significant decreases in scalp clonality and expanded CD8+ clones followed tofacitinib treatment. Numerous expanded lesional clones remained in scalp and blood during tofacitinib.

This clone was seen a handful of times. Antigen specificity is unknown. This sample includes further DNA sequences coding for the same CDR3. RNA was isolated and reverse transcribed to cDNA, the sequencing template. The table came from immunoSEQ multiplex PCR; TCRdb's copy has only in-frame clones and leaves some out. Found here are 150,000 to 200,000 clones, approximately 61% of them singletons; the top ten hold about 0.94%. Stated treatment: oral pan-JAK inhibitor, 5-10 mg twice daily. The sequence was obtained from a human donor with alopecia areata. Sequencing was performed on CD4+ T cells sorted from blood, taken at week 24, from a patient treated with tofacitinib. The chain carries TRBV18 and TRBJ1-2, with 8 bases lining up with TRBD1. The CDR3 DNA is TGTGCCAGCTCACCGGGGGGACAGGAAAAGTATGGCTACACCTTC. Translating gives CASSPGGQEKYGYTF.